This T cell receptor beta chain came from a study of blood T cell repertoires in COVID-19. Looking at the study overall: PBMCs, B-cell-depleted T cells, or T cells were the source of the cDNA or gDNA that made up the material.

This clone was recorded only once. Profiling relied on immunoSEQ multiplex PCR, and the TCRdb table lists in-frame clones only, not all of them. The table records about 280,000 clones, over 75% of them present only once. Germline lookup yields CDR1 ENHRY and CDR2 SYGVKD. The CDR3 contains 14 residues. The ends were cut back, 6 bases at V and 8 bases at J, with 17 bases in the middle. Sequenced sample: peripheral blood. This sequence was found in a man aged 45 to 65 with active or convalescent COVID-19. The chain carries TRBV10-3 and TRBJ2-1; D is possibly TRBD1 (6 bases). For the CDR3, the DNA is TGTGCCATCAGAACACAGGGTTGGGAAGATGAGCAGTTCTTC. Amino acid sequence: CAIRTQGWEDEQFF.